This T cell receptor beta chain was identified in a study of T cell repertoires in cytomegalovirus infection. About the research overall: Indications of both CMV infection and matching HLA type were provided by public TCR beta signatures. General study findings and limits: HLA-C-restricted CMV clonotypes gave the most frequent clonotype in two of eight donors. Pooled public TCR beta family frequency picked out CMV carriers with the relevant HLA.

TCRdb called the reads again in MiXCR, with one record for every CDR3 protein. The sample has 200,000 to 250,000 distinct CDR3 sequences, around 6.6% seen once. As concerns this clonotype: The antigen remains unidentified.

The CDR3 loop spans 19 amino acids. Trimming took 4 bases from V and 1 from J; bases not matched to a gene: 11. CDR1 DFQATT and CDR2 SNEGSKA come from the germline V gene (reference sequence). V usage is TRBV20-1 and J usage is TRBJ2-2, with TRBD2 matching over 14 bases. This TCR derives from a human donor in good health (CMV status not recorded). Some clones in this sample may be carry-over from other donors' samples. Material: PBMCs. The CDR3 DNA is TGCAGTGCTAACCCGCGCAGGACTAGCGGGGGGTTGAACACCGGGGAGCTGTTTTTT. As protein: CSANPRRTSGGLNTGELFF.